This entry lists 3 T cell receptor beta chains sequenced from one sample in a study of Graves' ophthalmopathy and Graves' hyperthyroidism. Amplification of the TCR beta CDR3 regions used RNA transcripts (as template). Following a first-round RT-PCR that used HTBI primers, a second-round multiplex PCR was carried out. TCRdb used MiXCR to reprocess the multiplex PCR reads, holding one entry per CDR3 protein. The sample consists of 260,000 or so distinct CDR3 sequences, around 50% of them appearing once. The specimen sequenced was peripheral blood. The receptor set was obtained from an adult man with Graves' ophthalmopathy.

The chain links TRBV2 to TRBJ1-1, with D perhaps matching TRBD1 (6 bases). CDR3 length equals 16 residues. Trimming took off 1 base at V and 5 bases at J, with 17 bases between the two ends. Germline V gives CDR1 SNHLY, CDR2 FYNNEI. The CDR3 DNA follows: TGTGCCAGCAGTGAAGATGTACGGGGGGCTTTGACTGAAGCTTTCTTT. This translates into CASSEDVRGALTEAFF.

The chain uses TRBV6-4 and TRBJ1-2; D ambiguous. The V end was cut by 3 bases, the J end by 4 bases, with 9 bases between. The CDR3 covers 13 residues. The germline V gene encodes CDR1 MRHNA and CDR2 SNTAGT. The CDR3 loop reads CASSDASSYGYTF. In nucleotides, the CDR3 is TGTGCCAGCAGTGATGCCAGCTCCTATGGCTACACCTTC.

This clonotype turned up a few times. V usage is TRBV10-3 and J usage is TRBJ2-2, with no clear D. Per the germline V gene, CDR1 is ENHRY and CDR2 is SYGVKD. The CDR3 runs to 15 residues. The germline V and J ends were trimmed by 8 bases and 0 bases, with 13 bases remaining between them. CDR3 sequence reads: CAILSSRPNTGELFF. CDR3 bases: TGTGCCATCCTTTCTAGTAGGCCGAACACCGGGGAGCTGTTTTTT.